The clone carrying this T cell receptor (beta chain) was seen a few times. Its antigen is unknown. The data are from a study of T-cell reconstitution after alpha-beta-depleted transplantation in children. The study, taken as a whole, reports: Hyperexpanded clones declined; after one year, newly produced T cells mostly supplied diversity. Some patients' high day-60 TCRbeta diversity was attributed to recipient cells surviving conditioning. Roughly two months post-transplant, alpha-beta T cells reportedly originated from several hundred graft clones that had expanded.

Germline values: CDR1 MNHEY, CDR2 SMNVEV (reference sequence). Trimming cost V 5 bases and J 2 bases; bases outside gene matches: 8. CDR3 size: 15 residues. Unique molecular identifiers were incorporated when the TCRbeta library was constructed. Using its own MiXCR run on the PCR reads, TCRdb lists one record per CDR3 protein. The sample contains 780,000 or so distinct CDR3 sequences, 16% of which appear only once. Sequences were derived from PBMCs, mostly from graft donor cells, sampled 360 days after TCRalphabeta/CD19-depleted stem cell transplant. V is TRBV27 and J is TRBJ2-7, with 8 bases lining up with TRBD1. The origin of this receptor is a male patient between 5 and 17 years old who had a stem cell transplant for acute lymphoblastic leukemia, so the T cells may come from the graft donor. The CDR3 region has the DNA TGTGCCAGCAGTCGATCCGGGACAGGCGCCTACGAGCAGTACTTC. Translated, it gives CASSRSGTGAYEQYF.